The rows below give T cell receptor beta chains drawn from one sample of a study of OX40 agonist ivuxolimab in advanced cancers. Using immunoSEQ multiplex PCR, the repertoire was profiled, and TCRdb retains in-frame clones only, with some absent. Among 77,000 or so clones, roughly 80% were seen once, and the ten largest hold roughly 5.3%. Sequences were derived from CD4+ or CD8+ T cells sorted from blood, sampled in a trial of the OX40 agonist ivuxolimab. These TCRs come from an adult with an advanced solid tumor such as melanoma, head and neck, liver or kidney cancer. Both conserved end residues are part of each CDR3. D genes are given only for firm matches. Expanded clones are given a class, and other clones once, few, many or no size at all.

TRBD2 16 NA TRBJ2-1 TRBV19 TGTGCCAGTAACAGCGGGACTAGCGGTGGCTACAATGAGCAGTTCTTC CASNSGTSGGYNEQFF
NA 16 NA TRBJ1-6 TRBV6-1 TGTGCCAGCAGTGAATCTGTAAAAAGGGGTGATTCACCCCTCCACTTT CASSESVKRGDSPLHF
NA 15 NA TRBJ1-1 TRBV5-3 TGTGCCAGATCATGGAGGACCGCCACCGATCCTTGCGATTTCTTT CARSWRTATDPCDFF
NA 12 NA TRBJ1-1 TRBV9 TGTGCCAGCAGCAACACTGAGGGGGAAGCTTTCTTT CASSNTEGEAFF
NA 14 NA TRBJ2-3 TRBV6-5 TGTGCCAGCAGGAAACTAGTCCCCACAGATACGCAGTATTTT CASRKLVPTDTQYF
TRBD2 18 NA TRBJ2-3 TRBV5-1 TGCGCCAGCAGCTCGCAAGACCTTACTAGCGAAGGCACAGATACGCAGTATTTT CASSSQDLTSEGTDTQYF
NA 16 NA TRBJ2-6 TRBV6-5 TGTGCCAGCAGTTACTTGATTAACTCTGGGGCCAACGTCCTGACTTTC CASSYLINSGANVLTF
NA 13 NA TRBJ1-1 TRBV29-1 TGCAGCGTTGTTACAGTCATGAACACTGAAGCTTTCTTT CSVVTVMNTEAFF
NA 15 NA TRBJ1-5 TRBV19 TGTGCCAGTAGTGCCGGACAGAATAGCAATCAGCCCCAGCATTTT CASSAGQNSNQPQHF
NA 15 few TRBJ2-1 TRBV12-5 TGTGCTAGTGGCCCTACTACGACCTCCTACAATGAGCAGTTCTTC CASGPTTTSYNEQFF
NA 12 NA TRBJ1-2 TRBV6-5 TGTGCCAGCAGCCGCAAGGGCTATGGCTACACCTTC CASSRKGYGYTF
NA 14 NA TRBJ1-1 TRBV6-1 TGTGCCAGCAGTGAATCTCTCCTACACACTGAAGCTTTCTTT CASSESLLHTEAFF
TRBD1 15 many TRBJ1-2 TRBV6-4 TGTGCCAGCAGCTTCGACAGGGACGCTAACTATGGCTACACCTTC CASSFDRDANYGYTF
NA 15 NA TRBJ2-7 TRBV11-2 TGTGCCAGCAGCTTAGAACGTCTAGCTAGCCACGAGCAGTACTTC CASSLERLASHEQYF
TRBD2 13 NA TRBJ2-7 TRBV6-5 TGTGCCAGCAGTTCTACGACTAGCCGCGAGCAGTACTTC CASSSTTSREQYF
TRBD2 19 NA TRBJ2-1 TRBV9 TGTGCCAGCAGCGTAGGATACTGGACTAGCGGGAGCTCCTACAATGAGCAGTTCTTC CASSVGYWTSGSSYNEQFF
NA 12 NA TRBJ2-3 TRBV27 TGTGCCAGCAGTTTATTCGGGGATACGCAGTATTTT CASSLFGDTQYF